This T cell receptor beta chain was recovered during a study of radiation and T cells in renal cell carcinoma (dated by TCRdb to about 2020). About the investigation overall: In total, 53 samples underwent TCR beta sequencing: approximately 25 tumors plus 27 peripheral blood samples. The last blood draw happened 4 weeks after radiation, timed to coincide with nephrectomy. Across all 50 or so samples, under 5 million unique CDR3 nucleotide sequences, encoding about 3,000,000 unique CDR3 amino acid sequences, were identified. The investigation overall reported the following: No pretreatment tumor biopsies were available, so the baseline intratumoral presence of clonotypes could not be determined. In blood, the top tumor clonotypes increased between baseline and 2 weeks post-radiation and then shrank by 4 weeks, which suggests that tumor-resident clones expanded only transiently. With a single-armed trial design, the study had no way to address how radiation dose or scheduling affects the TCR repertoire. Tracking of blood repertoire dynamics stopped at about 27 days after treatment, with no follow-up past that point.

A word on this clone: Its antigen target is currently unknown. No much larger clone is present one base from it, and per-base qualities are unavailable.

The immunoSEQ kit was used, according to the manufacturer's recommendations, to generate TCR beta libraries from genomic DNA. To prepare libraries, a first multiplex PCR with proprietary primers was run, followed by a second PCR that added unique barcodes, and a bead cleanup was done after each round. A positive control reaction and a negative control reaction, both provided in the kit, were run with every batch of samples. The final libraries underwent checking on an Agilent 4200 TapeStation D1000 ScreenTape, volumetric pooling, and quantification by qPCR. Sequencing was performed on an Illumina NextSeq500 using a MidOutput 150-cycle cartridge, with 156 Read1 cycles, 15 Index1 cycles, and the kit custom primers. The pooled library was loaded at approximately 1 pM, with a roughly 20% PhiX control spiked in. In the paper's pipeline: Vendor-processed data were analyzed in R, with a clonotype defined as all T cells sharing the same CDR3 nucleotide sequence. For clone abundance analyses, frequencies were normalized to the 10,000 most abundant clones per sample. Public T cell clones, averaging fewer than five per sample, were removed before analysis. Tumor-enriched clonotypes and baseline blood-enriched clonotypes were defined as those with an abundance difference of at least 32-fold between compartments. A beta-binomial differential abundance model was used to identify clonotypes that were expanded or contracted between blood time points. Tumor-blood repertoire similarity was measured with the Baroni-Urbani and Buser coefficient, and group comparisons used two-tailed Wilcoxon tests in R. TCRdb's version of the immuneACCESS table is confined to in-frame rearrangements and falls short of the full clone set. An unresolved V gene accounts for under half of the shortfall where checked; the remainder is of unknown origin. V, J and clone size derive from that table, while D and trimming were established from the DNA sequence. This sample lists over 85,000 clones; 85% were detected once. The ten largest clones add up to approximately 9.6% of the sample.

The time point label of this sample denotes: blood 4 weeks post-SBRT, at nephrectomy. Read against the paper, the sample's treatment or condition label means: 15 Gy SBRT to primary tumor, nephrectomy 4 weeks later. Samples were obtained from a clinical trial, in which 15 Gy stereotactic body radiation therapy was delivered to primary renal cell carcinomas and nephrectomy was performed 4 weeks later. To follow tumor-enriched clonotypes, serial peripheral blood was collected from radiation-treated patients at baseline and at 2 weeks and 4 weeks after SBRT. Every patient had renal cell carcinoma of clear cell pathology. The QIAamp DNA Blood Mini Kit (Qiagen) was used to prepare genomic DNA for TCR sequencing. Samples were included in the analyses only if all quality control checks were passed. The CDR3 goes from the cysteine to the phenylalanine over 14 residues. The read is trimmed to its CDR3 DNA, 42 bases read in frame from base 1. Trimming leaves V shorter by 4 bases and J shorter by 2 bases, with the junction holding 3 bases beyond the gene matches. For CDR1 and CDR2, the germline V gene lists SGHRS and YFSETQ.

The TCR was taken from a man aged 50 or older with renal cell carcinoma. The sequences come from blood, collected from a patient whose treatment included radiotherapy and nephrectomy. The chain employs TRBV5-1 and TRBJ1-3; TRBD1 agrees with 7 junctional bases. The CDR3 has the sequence CASSGTATGNTIYF. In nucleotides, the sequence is TGCGCCAGCAGCGGGACAGCTACTGGAAACACCATATATTTT.